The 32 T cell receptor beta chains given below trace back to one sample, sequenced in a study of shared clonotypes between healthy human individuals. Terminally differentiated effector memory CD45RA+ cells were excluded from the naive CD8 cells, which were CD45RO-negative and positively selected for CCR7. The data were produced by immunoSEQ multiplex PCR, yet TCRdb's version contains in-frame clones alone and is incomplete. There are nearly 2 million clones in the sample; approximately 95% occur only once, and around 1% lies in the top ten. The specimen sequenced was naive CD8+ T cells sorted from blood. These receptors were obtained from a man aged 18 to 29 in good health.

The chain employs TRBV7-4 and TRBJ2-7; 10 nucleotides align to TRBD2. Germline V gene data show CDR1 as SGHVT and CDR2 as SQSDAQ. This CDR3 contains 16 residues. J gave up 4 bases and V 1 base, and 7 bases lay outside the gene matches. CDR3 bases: TGTGCCAGCAGCTTAGTTTGGACTAGCGGAGATTACGAGCAGTACTTC. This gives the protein CASSLVWTSGDYEQYF.

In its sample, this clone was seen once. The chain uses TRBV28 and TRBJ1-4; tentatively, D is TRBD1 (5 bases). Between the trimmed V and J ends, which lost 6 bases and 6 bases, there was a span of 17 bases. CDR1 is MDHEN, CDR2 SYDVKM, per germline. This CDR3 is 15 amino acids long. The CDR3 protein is CASSPPPREDEKLFF. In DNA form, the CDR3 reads TGTGCCAGCAGCCCTCCCCCCAGGGAGGATGAAAAACTGTTTTTT.

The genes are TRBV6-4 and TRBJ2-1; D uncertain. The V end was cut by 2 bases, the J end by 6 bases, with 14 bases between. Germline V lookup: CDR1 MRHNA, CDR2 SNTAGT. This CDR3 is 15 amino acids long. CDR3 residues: CASSDPQSTSNEQFF. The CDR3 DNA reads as TGTGCCAGCAGTGACCCGCAATCCACGTCCAATGAGCAGTTCTTC.

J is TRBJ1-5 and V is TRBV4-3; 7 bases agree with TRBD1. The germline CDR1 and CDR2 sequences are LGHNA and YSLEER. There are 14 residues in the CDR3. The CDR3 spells CPQGGQKSNQPQHF. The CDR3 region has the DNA TGCCCCCAGGGGGGACAGAAGAGCAATCAGCCCCAGCATTTT.

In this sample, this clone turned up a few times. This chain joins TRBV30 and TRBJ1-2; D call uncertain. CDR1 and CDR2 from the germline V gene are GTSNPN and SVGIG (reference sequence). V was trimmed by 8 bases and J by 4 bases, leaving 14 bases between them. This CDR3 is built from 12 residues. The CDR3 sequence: CAAQVTVYGYTF. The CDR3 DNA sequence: TGTGCCGCGCAGGTTACAGTCTATGGCTACACCTTC.

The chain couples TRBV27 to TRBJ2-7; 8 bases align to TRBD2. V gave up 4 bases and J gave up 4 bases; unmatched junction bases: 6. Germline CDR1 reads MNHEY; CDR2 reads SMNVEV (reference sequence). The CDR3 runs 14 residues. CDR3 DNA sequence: TGTGCCAGCAGTTCGCGGACTAGCTTATACGAGCAGTACTTC. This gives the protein CASSSRTSLYEQYF.

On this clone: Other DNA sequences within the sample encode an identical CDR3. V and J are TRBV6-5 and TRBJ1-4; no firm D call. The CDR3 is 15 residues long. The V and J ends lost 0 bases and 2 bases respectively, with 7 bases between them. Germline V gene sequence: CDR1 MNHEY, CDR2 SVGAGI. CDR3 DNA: TGTGCCAGCAGTTACTCCGGGGAGACTAATGAAAAACTGTTTTTT. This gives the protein CASSYSGETNEKLFF.

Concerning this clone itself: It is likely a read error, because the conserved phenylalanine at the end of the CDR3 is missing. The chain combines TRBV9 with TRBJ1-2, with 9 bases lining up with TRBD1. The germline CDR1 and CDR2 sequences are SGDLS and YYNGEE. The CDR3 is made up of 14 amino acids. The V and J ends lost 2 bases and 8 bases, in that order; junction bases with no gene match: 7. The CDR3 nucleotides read TGTGCCAGCAGCGTCGGACAGGGGTGGAACGGCTACACCCTC. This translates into CASSVGQGWNGYTL.

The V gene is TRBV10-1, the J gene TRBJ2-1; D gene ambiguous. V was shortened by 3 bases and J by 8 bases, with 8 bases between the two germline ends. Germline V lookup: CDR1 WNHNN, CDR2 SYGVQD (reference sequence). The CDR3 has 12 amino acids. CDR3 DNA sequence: TGCGCCAGCAGTGATCTATCCGATGAGCAGTTCTTC. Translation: CASSDLSDEQFF.

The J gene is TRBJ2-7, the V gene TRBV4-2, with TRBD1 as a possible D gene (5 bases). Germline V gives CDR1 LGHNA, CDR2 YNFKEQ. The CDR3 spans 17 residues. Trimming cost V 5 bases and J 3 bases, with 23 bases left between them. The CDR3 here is CASSGQSVDAGRYEQYF. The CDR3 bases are TGTGCCAGCAGCGGACAAAGTGTGGATGCCGGCCGCTACGAGCAGTACTTC.

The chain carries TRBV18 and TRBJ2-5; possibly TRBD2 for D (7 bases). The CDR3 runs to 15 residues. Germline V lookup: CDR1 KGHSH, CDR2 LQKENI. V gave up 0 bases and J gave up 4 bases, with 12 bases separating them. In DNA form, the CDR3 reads TGTGCCAGCTCACCACCACAGGGAGGGGGAGAGACCCAGTACTTC. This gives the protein CASSPPQGGGETQYF.

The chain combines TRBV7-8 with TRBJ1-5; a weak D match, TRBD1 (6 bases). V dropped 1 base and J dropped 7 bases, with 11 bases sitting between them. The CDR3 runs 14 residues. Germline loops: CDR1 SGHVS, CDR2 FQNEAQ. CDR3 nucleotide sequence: TGTGCCAGCAGCTTAGGCCAGGGGACCCAGCCCCAGCATTTT. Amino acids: CASSLGQGTQPQHF.

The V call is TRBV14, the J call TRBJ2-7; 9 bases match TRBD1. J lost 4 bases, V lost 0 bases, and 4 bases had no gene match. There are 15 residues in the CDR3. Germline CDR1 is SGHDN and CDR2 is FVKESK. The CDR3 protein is CASSQDRGQGYEQYF. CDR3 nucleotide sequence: TGTGCCAGCAGCCAAGATCGGGGACAGGGTTACGAGCAGTACTTC. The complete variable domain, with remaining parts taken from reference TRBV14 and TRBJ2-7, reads EAGVTQFPSHSVIEKGQTVTLRCDPISGHDNLYWYRRVMGKEIKFLLHFVKESKQDESGMPNNRFLAERTGGTYSTLKVQPAELEDSGVYFCASSQDRGQGYEQYFGPGTRLTVT.

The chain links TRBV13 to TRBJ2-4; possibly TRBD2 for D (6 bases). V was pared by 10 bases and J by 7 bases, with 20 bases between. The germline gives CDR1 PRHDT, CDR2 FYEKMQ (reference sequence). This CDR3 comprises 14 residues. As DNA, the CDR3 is TGTGCCACGGGGGAAAGGACTCCAACGAACATTCAGTACTTC. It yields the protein CATGERTPTNIQYF.

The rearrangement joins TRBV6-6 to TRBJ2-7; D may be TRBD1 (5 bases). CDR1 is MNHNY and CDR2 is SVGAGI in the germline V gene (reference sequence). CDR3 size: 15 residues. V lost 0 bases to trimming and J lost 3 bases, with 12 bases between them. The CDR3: CASSYSKAGNYEQYF. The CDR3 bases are TGTGCCAGCAGTTACTCGAAGGCAGGGAACTACGAGCAGTACTTC.

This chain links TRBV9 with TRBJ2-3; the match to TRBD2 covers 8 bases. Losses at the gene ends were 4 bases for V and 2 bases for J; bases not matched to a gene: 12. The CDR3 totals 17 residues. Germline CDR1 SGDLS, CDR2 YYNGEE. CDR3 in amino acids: CASSLEGGGYSTDTQYF. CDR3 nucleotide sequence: TGTGCCAGCAGCTTAGAGGGCGGGGGGTACTCCACAGATACGCAGTATTTT.

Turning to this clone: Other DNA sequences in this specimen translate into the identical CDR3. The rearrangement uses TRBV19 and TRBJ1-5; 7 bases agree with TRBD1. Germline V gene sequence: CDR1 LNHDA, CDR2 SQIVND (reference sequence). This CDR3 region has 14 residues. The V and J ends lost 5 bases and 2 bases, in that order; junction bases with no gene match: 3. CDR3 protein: CASSPGTGNQPQHF. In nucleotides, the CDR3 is TGTGCCAGTAGTCCCGGGACAGGCAATCAGCCCCAGCATTTT.

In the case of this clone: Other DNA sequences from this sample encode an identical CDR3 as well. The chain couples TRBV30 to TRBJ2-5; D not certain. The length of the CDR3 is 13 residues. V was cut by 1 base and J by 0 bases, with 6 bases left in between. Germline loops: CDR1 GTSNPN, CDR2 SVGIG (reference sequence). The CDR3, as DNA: TGTGCCTGGAGTGAGGGAAACCAAGAGACCCAGTACTTC. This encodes CAWSEGNQETQYF.

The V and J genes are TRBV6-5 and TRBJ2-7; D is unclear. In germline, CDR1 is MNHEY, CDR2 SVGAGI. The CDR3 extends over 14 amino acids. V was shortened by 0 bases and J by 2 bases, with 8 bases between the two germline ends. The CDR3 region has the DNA TGTGCCAGCAGTTACTCGAACAACGCCTACGAGCAGTACTTC. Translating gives CASSYSNNAYEQYF.

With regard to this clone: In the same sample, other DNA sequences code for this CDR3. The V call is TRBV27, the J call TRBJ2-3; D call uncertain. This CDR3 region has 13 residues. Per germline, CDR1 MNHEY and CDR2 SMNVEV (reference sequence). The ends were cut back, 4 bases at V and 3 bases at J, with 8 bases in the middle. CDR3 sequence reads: CASSWGGTDTQYF. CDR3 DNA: TGTGCCAGCAGTTGGGGTGGGACAGATACGCAGTATTTT.

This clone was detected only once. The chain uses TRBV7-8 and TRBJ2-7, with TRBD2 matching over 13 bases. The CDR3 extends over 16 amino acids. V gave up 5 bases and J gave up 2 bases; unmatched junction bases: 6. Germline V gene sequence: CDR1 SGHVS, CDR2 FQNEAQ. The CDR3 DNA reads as TGTGCCAGCAGCGTCGGACTAGCGGGAGTTACCTACGAGCAGTACTTC. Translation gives CASSVGLAGVTYEQYF.

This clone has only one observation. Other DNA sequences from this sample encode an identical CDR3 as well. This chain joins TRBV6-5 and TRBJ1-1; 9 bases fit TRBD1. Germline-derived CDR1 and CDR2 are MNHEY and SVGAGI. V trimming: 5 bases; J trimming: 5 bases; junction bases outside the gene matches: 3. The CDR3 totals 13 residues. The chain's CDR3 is CASSTGGRTEAFF. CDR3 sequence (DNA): TGTGCCAGCAGTACAGGGGGCCGGACTGAAGCTTTCTTT.

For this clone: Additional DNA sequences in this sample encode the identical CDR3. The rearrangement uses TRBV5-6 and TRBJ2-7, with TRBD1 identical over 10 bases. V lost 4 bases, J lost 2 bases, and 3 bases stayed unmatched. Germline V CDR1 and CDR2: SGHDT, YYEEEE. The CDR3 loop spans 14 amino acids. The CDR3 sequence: CASSVGQGAYEQYF. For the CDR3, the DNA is TGTGCCAGCAGCGTAGGACAGGGGGCCTACGAGCAGTACTTC.

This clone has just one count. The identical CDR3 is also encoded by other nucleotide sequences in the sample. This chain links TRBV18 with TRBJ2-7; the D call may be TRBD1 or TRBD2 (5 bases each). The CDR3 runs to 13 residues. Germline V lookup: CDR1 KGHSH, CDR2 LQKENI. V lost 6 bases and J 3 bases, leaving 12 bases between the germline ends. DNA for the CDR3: TGTGCCAGCTCCCCGGGACCGAGCTACGAGCAGTACTTC. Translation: CASSPGPSYEQYF. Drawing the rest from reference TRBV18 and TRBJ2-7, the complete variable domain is NAGVMQNPRHLVRRRGQEARLRCSPMKGHSHVYWYRQLPEEGLKFMVYLQKENIIDESGMPKERFSAEFPKEGPSILRIQQVVRGDSAAYFCASSPGPSYEQYFGPGTRLTVT.

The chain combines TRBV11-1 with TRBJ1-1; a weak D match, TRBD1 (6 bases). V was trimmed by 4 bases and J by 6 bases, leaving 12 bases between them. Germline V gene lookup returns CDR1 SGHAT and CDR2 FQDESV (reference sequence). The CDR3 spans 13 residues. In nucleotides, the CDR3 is TGTGCCAGCAGCTCGGACAGCTCTCCTGAAGCTTTCTTT. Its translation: CASSSDSSPEAFF.

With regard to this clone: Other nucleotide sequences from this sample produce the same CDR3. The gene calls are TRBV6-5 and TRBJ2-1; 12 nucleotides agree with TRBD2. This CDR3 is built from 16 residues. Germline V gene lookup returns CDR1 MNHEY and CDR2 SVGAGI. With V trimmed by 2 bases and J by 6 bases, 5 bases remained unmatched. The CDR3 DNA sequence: TGTGCCAGCAGTTACGGTCTAGCGGGGGGGGGCAATGAGCAGTTCTTC. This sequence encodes CASSYGLAGGGNEQFF.

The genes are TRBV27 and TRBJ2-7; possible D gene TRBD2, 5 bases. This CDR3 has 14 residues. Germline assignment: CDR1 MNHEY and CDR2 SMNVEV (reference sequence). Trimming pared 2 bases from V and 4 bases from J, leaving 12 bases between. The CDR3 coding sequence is TGTGCCAGCAGTTTACGAGACGGGAAATACGAGCAGTACTTC. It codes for CASSLRDGKYEQYF.

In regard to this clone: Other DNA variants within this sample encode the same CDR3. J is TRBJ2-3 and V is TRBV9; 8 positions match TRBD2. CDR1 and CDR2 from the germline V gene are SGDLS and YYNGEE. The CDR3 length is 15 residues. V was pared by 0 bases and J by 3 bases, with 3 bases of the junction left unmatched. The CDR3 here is CASSVVAGGTDTQYF. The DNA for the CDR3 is TGTGCCAGCAGCGTAGTGGCGGGAGGTACAGATACGCAGTATTTT.

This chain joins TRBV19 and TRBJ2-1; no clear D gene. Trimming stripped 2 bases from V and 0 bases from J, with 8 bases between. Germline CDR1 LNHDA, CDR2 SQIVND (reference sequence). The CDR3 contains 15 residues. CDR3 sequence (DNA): TGTGCCAGTAGTATACCCTCCTACTCCTACAATGAGCAGTTCTTC. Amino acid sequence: CASSIPSYSYNEQFF.

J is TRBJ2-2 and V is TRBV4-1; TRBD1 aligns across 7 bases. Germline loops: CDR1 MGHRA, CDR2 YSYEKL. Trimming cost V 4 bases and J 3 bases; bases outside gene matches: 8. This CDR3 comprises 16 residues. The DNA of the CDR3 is TGCGCCAGCAGCCGAACGGCGCAGGGGGACACCGGGGAGCTGTTTTTT. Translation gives CASSRTAQGDTGELFF.

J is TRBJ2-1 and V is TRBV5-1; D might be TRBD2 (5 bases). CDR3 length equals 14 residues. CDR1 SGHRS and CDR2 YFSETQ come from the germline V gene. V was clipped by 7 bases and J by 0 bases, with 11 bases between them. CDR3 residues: CASGTSSSYNEQFF. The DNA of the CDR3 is TGCGCCAGCGGCACTAGTAGCTCCTACAATGAGCAGTTCTTC.

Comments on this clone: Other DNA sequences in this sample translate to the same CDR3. CDR3 region: CASSVGDSTYGYTF. CDR3 sequence (DNA): TGTGCCAGCAGCGTAGGGGACAGCACCTATGGCTACACCTTC. The chain joins TRBV9 to TRBJ1-2, with 7 bases fitting TRBD1. The CDR3 is 14 amino acids. After removal of 0 bases from V and 4 bases from J, the junction contained 3 bases not matched to a gene. Germline loops: CDR1 SGDLS, CDR2 YYNGEE.